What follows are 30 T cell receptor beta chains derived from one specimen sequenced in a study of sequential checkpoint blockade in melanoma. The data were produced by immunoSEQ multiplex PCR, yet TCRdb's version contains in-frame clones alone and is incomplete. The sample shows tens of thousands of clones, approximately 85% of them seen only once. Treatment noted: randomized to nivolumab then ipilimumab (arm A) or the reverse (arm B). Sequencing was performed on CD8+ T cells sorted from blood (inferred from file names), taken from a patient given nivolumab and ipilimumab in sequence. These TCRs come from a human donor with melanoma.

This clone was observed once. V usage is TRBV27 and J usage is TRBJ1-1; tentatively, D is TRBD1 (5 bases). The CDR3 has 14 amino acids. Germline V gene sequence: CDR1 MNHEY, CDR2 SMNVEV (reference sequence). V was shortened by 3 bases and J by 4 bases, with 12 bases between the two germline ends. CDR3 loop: CASSFGGGSTEAFF. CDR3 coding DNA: TGTGCCAGCAGTTTCGGGGGGGGGTCCACTGAAGCTTTCTTT.

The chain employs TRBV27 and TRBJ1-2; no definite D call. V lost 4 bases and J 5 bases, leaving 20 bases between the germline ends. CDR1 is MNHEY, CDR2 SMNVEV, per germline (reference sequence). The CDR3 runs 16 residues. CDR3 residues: CASSSTGSLEGYGYTF. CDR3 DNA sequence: TGTGCCAGCAGTTCTACCGGGTCCCTGGAGGGATATGGCTACACCTTC.

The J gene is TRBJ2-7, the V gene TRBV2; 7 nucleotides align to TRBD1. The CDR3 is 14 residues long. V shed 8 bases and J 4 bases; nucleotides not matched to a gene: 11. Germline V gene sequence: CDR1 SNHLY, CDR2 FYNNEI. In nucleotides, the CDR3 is TGTGCCAGCGGAACGACAGGGCTGATATACGAGCAGTACTTC. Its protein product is CASGTTGLIYEQYF.

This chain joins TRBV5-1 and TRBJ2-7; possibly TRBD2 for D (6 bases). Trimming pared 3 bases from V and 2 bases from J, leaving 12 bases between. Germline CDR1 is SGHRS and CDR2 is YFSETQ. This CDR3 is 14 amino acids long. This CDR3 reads CASSSGGGAYEQYF. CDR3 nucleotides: TGCGCCAGCAGCTCTGGCGGCGGGGCCTACGAGCAGTACTTC.

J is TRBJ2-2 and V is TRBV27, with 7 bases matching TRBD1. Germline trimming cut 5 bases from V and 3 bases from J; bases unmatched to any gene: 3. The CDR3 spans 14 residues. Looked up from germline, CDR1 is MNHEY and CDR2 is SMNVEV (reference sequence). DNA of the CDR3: TGTGCCAGCAGTCCGGGACAGCACACCGGGGAGCTGTTTTTT. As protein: CASSPGQHTGELFF.

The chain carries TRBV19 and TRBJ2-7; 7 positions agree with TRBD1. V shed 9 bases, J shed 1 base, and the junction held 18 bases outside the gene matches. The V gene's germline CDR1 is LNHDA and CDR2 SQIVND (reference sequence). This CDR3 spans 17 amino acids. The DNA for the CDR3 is TGTGCCAGCCTCTATTTGACAGGGAGTTTTTTTTCCTACGAGCAGTACTTC. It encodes CASLYLTGSFFSYEQYF.

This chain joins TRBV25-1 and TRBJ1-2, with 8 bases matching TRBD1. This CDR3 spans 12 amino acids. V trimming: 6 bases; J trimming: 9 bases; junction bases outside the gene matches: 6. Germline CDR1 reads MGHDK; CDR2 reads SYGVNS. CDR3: CASRTGAHRYTF. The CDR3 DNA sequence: TGTGCCAGCAGGACAGGGGCCCATCGCTACACCTTC.

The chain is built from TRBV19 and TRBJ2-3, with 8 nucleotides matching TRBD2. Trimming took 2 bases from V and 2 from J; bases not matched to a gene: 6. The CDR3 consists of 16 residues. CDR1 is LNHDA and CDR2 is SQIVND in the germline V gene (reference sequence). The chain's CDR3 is CASSITPSGYTDTQYF. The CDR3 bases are TGTGCCAGTAGTATAACCCCTAGCGGGTACACAGATACGCAGTATTTT.

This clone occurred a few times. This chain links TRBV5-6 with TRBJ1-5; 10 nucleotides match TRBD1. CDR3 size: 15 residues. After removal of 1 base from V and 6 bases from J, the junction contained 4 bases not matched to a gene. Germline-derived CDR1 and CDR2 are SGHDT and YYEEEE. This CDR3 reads CASSLSGQGFQPQHF. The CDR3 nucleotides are TGTGCCAGCAGCTTGTCGGGACAGGGGTTTCAGCCCCAGCATTTT.

CDR3 bases: TGTGCCATCAGTGAGCCACAACCCGGGACTAGCGACTACAATGAGCAGTTCTTC. Translated: CAISEPQPGTSDYNEQFF. The gene calls are TRBV10-3 and TRBJ2-1, with 10 bases identical to TRBD2. V lost 2 bases, J lost 3 bases, and 10 bases stayed unmatched. The CDR3 runs to 18 residues. Germline V gene lookup returns CDR1 ENHRY and CDR2 SYGVKD.

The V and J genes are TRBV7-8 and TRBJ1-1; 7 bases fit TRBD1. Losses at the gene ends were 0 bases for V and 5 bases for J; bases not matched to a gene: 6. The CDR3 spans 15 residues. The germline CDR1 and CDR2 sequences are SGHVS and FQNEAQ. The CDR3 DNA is TGTGCCAGCAGCTTAGCGCAGGGGGTAAGAACTGAAGCTTTCTTT. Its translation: CASSLAQGVRTEAFF.

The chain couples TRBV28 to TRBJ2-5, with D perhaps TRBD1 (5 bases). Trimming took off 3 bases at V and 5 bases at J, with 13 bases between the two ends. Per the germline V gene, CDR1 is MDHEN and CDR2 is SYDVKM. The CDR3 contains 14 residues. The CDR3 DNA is TGTGCCAGCAGTTTGCAAGGGGATGGGGAGACCCAGTACTTC. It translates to CASSLQGDGETQYF.

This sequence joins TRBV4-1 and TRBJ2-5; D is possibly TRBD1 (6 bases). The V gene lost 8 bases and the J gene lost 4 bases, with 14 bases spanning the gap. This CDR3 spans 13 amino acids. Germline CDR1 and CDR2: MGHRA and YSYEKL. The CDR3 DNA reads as TGCGCCAGCTGTACAGGGCTCGGAGAGACCCAGTACTTC. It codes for CASCTGLGETQYF.

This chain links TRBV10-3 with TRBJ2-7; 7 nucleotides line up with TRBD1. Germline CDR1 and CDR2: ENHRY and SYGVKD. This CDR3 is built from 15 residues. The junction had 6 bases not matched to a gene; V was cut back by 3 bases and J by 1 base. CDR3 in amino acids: CAISDRQGDSYEQYF. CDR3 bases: TGTGCCATCAGTGACAGACAGGGAGATTCCTACGAGCAGTACTTC.

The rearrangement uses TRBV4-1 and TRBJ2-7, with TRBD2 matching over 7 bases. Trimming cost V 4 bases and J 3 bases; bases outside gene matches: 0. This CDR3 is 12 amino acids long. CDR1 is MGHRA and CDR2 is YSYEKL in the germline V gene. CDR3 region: CASSRGGYEQYF. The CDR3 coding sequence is TGCGCCAGCAGCCGGGGGGGCTACGAGCAGTACTTC.

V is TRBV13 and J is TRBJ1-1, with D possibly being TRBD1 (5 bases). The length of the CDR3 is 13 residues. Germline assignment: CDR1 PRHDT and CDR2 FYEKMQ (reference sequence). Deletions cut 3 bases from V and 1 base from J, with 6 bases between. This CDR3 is CASSFQGNTEAFF. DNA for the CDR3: TGTGCCAGCAGCTTTCAGGGGAACACTGAAGCTTTCTTT.

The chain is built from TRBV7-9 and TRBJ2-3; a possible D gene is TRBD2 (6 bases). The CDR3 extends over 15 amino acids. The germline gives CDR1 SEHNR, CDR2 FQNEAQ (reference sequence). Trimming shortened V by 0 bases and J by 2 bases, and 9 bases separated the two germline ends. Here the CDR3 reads CASSLARGFTDTQYF. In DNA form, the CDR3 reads TGTGCCAGCAGCTTAGCTCGGGGGTTCACAGATACGCAGTATTTT.

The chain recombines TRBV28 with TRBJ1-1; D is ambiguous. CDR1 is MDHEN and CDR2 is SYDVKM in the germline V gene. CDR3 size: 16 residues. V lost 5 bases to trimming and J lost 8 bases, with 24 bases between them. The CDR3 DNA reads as TGTGCCAGCAGTGAGCAAGGTGGAGGCCATGCCCGCGAAGCTTTCTTT. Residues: CASSEQGGGHAREAFF.

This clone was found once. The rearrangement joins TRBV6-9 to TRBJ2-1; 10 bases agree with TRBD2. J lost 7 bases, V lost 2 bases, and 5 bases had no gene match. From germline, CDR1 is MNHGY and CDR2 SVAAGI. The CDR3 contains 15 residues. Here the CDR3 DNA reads TGTGCCAGCAGTTATGGGCTAGCGGGAGAAAATGAGCAGTTCTTC. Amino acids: CASSYGLAGENEQFF.

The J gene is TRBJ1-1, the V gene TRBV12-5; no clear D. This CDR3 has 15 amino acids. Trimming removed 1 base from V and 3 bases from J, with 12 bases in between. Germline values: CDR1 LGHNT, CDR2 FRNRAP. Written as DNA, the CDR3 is TGTGCTAGTGGTTTGGGGGAGGAGTGGGACACTGAAGCTTTCTTT. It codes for CASGLGEEWDTEAFF.

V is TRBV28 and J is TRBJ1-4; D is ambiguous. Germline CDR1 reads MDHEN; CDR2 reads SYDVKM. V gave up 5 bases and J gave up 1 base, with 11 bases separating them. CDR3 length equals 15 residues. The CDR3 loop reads CASSPGLQTNEKLFF. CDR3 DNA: TGTGCCAGCAGTCCTGGACTCCAAACTAATGAAAAACTGTTTTTT.

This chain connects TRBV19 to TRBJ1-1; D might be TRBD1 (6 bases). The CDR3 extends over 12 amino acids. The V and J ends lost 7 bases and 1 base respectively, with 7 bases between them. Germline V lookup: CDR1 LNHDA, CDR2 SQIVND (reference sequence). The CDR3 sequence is CASKQGNTEAFF. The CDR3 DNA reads TGTGCCAGTAAACAGGGGAACACTGAAGCTTTCTTT.

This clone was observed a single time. In nucleotides, the CDR3 is TGTGCCAGTAGGAATTCGCCAGGGACAGGGGACGGGGAGCTGTTTTTT. Amino acid sequence: CASRNSPGTGDGELFF. The chain couples TRBV19 to TRBJ2-2, with 10 bases that match TRBD1. The length of the CDR3 is 16 residues. The V gene end was trimmed by 6 bases and the J gene end by 7 bases; junction bases not matched to a gene: 11. Germline V lookup: CDR1 LNHDA, CDR2 SQIVND (reference sequence). The complete variable domain, with remaining parts taken from reference TRBV19 and TRBJ2-2, reads DGGITQSPKYLFRKEGQNVTLSCEQNLNHDAMYWYRQDPGQGLRLIYYSQIVNDFQKGDIAEGYSVSREKKESFPLTVTSAQKNPTAFYLCASRNSPGTGDGELFFGEGSRLTVL.

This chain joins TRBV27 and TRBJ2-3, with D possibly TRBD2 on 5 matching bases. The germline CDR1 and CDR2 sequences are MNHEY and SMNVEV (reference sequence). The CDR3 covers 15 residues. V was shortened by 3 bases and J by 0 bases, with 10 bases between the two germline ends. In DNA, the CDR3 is TGTGCCAGCAGTTTTGAGGGCTCTAGCACAGATACGCAGTATTTT. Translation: CASSFEGSSTDTQYF.

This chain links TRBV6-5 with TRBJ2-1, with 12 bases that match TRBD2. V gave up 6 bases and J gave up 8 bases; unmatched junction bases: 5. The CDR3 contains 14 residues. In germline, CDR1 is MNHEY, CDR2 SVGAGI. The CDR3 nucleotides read TGTGCCAGCAGCCTTGGACTAGCGGGATATGAGCAGTTCTTC. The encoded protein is CASSLGLAGYEQFF.

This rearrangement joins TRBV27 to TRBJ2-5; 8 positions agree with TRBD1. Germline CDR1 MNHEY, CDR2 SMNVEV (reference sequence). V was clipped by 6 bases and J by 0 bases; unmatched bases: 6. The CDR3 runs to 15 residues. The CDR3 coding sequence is TGTGCCAGCAGAGGACAGGGAGATTACCAAGAGACCCAGTACTTC. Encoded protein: CASRGQGDYQETQYF.

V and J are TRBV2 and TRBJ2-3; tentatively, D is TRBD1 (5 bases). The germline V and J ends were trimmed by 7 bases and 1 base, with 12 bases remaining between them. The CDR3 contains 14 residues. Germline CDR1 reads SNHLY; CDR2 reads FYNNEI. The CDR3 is CASTFDSGTDTQYF. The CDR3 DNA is TGTGCCAGCACCTTTGACAGTGGCACAGATACGCAGTATTTT. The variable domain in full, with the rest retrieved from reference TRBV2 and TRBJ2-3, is EPEVTQTPSHQVTQMGQEVILRCVPISNHLYFYWYRQILGQKVEFLVSFYNNEISEKSEIFDDQFSVERPDGSNFTLKIRSTKLEDSAMYFCASTFDSGTDTQYFGPGTRLTVL.

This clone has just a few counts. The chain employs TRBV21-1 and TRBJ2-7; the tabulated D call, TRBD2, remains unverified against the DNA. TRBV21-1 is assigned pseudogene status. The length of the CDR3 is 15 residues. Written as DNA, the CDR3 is TGTGCCAGCAAGGGACTAGCGGGAGGGCCTTACGAGCAGTACTTC. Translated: CASKGLAGGPYEQYF.

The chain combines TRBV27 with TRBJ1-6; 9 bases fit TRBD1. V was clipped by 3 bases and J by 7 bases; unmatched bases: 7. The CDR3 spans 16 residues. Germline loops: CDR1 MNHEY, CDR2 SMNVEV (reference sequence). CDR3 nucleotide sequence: TGTGCCAGCAGTTTCGTCACCGGGACAGGGAATTCACCCCTCCACTTT. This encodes CASSFVTGTGNSPLHF.

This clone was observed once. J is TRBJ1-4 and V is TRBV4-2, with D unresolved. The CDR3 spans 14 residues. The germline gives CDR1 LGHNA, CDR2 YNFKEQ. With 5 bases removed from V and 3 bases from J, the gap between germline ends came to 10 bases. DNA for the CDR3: TGTGCCAGCAGCGTTCCGGTCCCTAATGAAAAACTGTTTTTT. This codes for CASSVPVPNEKLFF.